The 29 T cell receptor beta chains below come from one sample, sequenced in a study of shared clonotypes between healthy human individuals (dated by TCRdb to the early 2020s). The library was generated by the immunoSEQ multiplex PCR assay. TCRdb provides this immuneACCESS table in a form limited to in-frame rearrangements. Some clones are lacking; in checked studies, under half of them reflect an unresolved V gene, and why the rest are absent is not known. This sample lists approximately 2.3 million clones; approximately 93% were detected once. Jointly, the top ten make up 0.39% of the sample. Source material: naive CD4+ T cells from PBMCs. In light of the paper, this sample's cell subset or site label describes: CD45RA+ positively selected. All receptors come from a man aged 18 to 29 in good health. Some clones in this sample may be carry-over from other donors' samples.

The V call is TRBV7-3, the J call TRBJ2-2; TRBD2 might be the D (5 bases). CDR3 size: 15 residues. The germline gives CDR1 SGHTA, CDR2 FQGTGA. Trimming cost V 3 bases and J 3 bases, with 11 bases left between them. CDR3 sequence reads: CASSLRAPHTGELFF. CDR3 DNA sequence: TGTGCCAGCAGCTTGAGGGCCCCTCACACCGGGGAGCTGTTTTTT.

With respect to this clone: A read error may produce the germline difference seen at one junction end. The V call is TRBV29-1, the J call TRBJ2-5; 9 nucleotides align to TRBD2. CDR3 length: 14 residues. Germline CDR1 and CDR2: SQVTM and ANQGSEA. The chain's CDR3 is CSGGLAIPREAQYF. CDR3 in DNA: TGCAGCGGTGGACTAGCGATCCCCCGAGAGGCCCAGTACTTC.

This chain joins TRBV28 and TRBJ2-1, with TRBD2 identical over 8 bases. V lost 9 bases to trimming and J lost 4 bases; unmatched junction nucleotides: 11. Germline loops: CDR1 MDHEN, CDR2 SYDVKM. The CDR3 has 15 amino acids. As DNA, the CDR3 is TGTGCCAGTCTAACTAGCGGAGGGAGATACAATGAGCAGTTCTTC. Translating it yields CASLTSGGRYNEQFF. Looking up the rest from reference TRBV28 and TRBJ2-1 gives the full variable domain: DVKVTQSSRYLVKRTGEKVFLECVQDMDHENMFWYRQDPGLGLRLIYFSYDVKMKEKGDIPEGYSVSREKKERFSLILESASTNQTSMYLCASLTSGGRYNEQFFGPGTRLTVL.

Concerning this clone: A junction end diverges from the germline sequence, so it may reflect a read error. This chain connects TRBV5-1 to TRBJ2-3, with D perhaps TRBD2 (6 bases). The germline V gene encodes CDR1 SGHRS and CDR2 YFSETQ. This CDR3 spans 14 amino acids. The CDR3 nucleotides read TGCGCCAGCAGTGGAGGGCCTCCGTCCCCAGAAGGAAGTTTT. Residues: CASSGGPPSPEGSF.

J is TRBJ1-2 and V is TRBV6-1; TRBD1 matches at 8 bases. This CDR3 comprises 15 residues. V lost 6 bases and J lost 2; bases outside the gene matches: 8. Germline V gene sequence: CDR1 MNHNS, CDR2 SASEGT. The CDR3 bases are TGTGCCAGCAGCTATACCGGGACAGGAAACTATGGCTACACCTTC. Translating gives CASSYTGTGNYGYTF.

V gene TRBV6-4 combines with J gene TRBJ2-1; 15 bases fit TRBD2. Germline-derived CDR1 and CDR2 are MRHNA and SNTAGT. The CDR3 is made up of 15 amino acids. V was pared by 5 bases and J by 7 bases, with 3 bases of the junction left unmatched. CDR3 DNA: TGTGCCAGCAGTACTGGGACTAGCGGGAGGAATGAGCAGTTCTTC. This translates into CASSTGTSGRNEQFF.

V and J are TRBV6-6 and TRBJ2-7; no clear D gene. CDR1 and CDR2 (germline): MNHNY, SVGAGI (reference sequence). Trimming removed 2 bases from V and 2 bases from J, with 16 bases in between. The CDR3 totals 16 residues. In DNA form, the CDR3 reads TGTGCCAGCAGTTACGCGGCAGGCTCTCTCCCCTACGAGCAGTACTTC. This translates into CASSYAAGSLPYEQYF.

Regarding this clone: The DNA is omitted, as the CDR3 cannot be located on it reliably, and the CDR3 follows TCRdb's listing. The chain combines TRBV30 with TRBJ1-1. The CDR3 has 12 residues if both end residues are counted. The germline V gene has CDR1 GTSNPN and CDR2 SVGIG (reference sequence). The CDR3 loop is CAWGGGTEEVFF.

This clone was observed a single time. CDR3 sequence: CASFSSPGQVLNEAFF. The CDR3 coding sequence is TGTGCCAGCTTTTCTTCCCCGGGACAGGTCCTTAATGAAGCTTTCTTT. The chain carries TRBV2 and TRBJ1-1, with TRBD1 matching over 8 bases. This CDR3 is built from 16 residues. Germline CDR1 is SNHLY and CDR2 is FYNNEI. Trimming took 8 bases from V and 7 from J; bases not matched to a gene: 18.

The chain recombines TRBV21-1 with TRBJ2-1; TRBD2, the table's D call, lacks a check against the DNA. TRBV21-1 is termed a pseudogene. This CDR3 is built from 16 residues. CDR3 loop: CASSKAVVFSYNEQFF. In DNA, the CDR3 is TGTGCCAGCAGCAAAGCGGTAGTGTTCTCCTACAATGAGCAGTTCTTC.

Concerning this clone itself: The sample contains more than one DNA sequence encoding this CDR3. The chain employs TRBV28 and TRBJ2-7; TRBD2 matches at 8 bases. The V gene end was trimmed by 3 bases and the J gene end by 0 bases; junction bases not matched to a gene: 7. In germline, CDR1 is MDHEN, CDR2 SYDVKM. This CDR3 spans 16 amino acids. CDR3 loop: CASSLTSGRASYEQYF. The CDR3 region has the DNA TGTGCCAGCAGTTTGACCAGCGGGAGAGCCTCCTACGAGCAGTACTTC.

The chain couples TRBV15 to TRBJ1-1; a possible D gene is TRBD1 (5 bases). With 1 base removed from V and 0 bases from J, the gap between germline ends came to 12 bases. Germline CDR1 reads LNHNV; CDR2 reads YYDKDF (reference sequence). This CDR3 comprises 16 residues. CDR3 loop: CATSRGTTILNTEAFF. CDR3 in DNA: TGTGCCACCAGCAGAGGGACAACTATCCTGAACACTGAAGCTTTCTTT. The complete variable domain, with remaining parts taken from reference TRBV15 and TRBJ1-1, reads DAMVIQNPRYQVTQFGKPVTLSCSQTLNHNVMYWYQQKSSQAPKLLFHYYDKDFNNEADTPDNFQSRRPNTSFCFLDIRSPGLGDTAMYLCATSRGTTILNTEAFFGQGTRLTVV.

A single count supports this clone. This rearrangement joins TRBV7-8 to TRBJ2-1; 7 nucleotides match TRBD2. The CDR3 length is 15 residues. Germline V gives CDR1 SGHVS, CDR2 FQNEAQ. V shed 1 base, J shed 8 bases, and the junction held 8 bases outside the gene matches. In DNA, the CDR3 is TGTGCCAGCAGCTTAGTCGGGGGAGGGCCACATGAGCAGTTCTTC. This sequence encodes CASSLVGGGPHEQFF.

J is TRBJ2-3 and V is TRBV9; 11 nucleotides agree with TRBD1. CDR3 length equals 15 residues. Germline CDR1 reads SGDLS; CDR2 reads YYNGEE. J gave up 6 bases and V 4 bases, and 7 bases lay outside the gene matches. CDR3 nucleotide sequence: TGTGCCAGCAGCATCTCCGGGACAGGGGGGGATACGCAGTATTTT. It is translated as CASSISGTGGDTQYF.

This clone was seen a handful of times. CDR3 bases: TGTGCCTGGAGTGGAGGGTTTACAGCTTTCTTT. This translates into CAWSGGFTAFF. The chain is built from TRBV30 and TRBJ1-1; D unresolved. In germline, CDR1 is GTSNPN, CDR2 SVGIG (reference sequence). Trimming removed 1 base from V and 10 bases from J, with 10 bases in between. The CDR3 is 11 amino acids.

This rearrangement joins TRBV6-5 to TRBJ1-4, with no clear D. CDR1 is MNHEY and CDR2 is SVGAGI in the germline V gene. The V end lost 6 bases, the J end lost 0 bases, and 11 bases lay between the germline ends. This CDR3 has 15 amino acids. In nucleotides, the CDR3 is TGTGCCAGCAGGTTGACTCCTGCAACTAATGAAAAACTGTTTTTT. Translation: CASRLTPATNEKLFF.

CDR3 nucleotide sequence: TGTGCCAGCACCTTGGGGTCCACTGAAGCTTTCTTT. Translation: CASTLGSTEAFF. The chain has TRBV28 and TRBJ1-1, with D unclear. Germline CDR1 and CDR2: MDHEN and SYDVKM. The CDR3 covers 12 residues. The germline V and J ends were trimmed by 7 bases and 4 bases, with 10 bases remaining between them.

As regards this clone: Other DNA sequences in this sample translate to the same CDR3. The CDR3 DNA reads TGTGCCAGCAGTTTTTCTAGGGAAGGTGACACTGAAGCTTTCTTT. Protein product: CASSFSREGDTEAFF. The chain has TRBV27 and TRBJ1-1; D not resolved. CDR1 and CDR2 (germline): MNHEY, SMNVEV (reference sequence). The CDR3 has 15 amino acids. V lost 3 bases, J lost 3 bases, and 14 bases lay in between.

The chain carries TRBV1 and TRBJ2-3; the D segment call TRBD2 is taken from the table without a DNA check. TRBV1 is labeled a pseudogene. This CDR3 has 17 amino acids. CDR3 region: CTSSHAMGDYSTDTQYF. The CDR3 DNA reads as TGCACCAGCAGCCATGCTATGGGGGACTACAGCACAGATACGCAGTATTTT.

This clone has just one count. This sample also contains other DNA sequences that code for the same CDR3. The chain uses TRBV5-1 and TRBJ2-5; possible D gene TRBD1, 6 bases. V was shortened by 1 base and J by 2 bases, with 12 bases between the two germline ends. The CDR3 spans 15 residues. The germline CDR1 and CDR2 sequences are SGHRS and YFSETQ. The DNA of the CDR3 is TGCGCCAGCAGCTTGAGAGGGGGTTGGCAAGAGACCCAGTACTTC. Translation: CASSLRGGWQETQYF. The variable domain in full, with the rest retrieved from reference TRBV5-1 and TRBJ2-5, is KAGVTQTPRYLIKTRGQQVTLSCSPISGHRSVSWYQQTPGQGLQFLFEYFSETQRNKGNFPGRFSGRQFSNSRSEMNVSTLELGDSALYLCASSLRGGWQETQYFGPGTRLLVL.

This clone is a singleton in its sample. CDR3 in amino acids: CASSVSSSGNTGELFF. The CDR3 DNA reads as TGTGCCAGCAGCGTAAGTTCGTCTGGGAACACCGGGGAGCTGTTTTTT. This rearrangement joins TRBV9 to TRBJ2-2; no clear D. The CDR3 extends over 16 amino acids. V lost 1 base to trimming and J lost 1 base, with 11 bases between them. CDR1 and CDR2 (germline): SGDLS, YYNGEE.

This chain joins TRBV2 and TRBJ2-7, with 10 bases fitting TRBD1. The germline gives CDR1 SNHLY, CDR2 FYNNEI. Trimming at V came to 6 bases and at J to 6 bases, leaving 11 bases not matched to a gene. The CDR3 consists of 15 residues. The CDR3 reads CASSPVPGQGSEQYF. CDR3 in DNA: TGTGCCAGCAGCCCAGTCCCGGGACAGGGGAGCGAGCAGTACTTC.

Note on this clone: The sample has other DNA sequences that encode this CDR3 too. The rearrangement links TRBV5-1 to TRBJ2-2; weak D call: TRBD2 (5 bases). Per the germline V gene, CDR1 is SGHRS and CDR2 is YFSETQ. Trimming cost V 2 bases and J 5 bases, with 7 bases left between them. The CDR3 loop spans 13 amino acids. The CDR3 DNA is TGCGCCAGCAGCTTAACGGGGACCGGGGAGCTGTTTTTT. Its translation is CASSLTGTGELFF.

The chain uses TRBV4-1 and TRBJ2-1; 7 positions match TRBD1. Unmatched junction bases numbered 4, after V lost 2 bases and J lost 0 bases. Germline V CDR1 and CDR2: MGHRA, YSYEKL. This CDR3 contains 16 residues. CDR3 nucleotide sequence: TGCGCCAGCAGCCAAAATGACAGGGTCTCCTACAATGAGCAGTTCTTC. It is translated as CASSQNDRVSYNEQFF.

About this clone itself: The sample has other DNA sequences that encode this CDR3 too. The chain uses TRBV2 and TRBJ2-5, with D perhaps given as TRBD1 or TRBD2 (5 bases each). The CDR3 covers 14 residues. Germline CDR1 and CDR2: SNHLY and FYNNEI. Between the trimmed V and J ends, which lost 2 bases and 5 bases, there was a span of 12 bases. DNA for the CDR3: TGTGCCAGCAGTGAATATGGGGGTGGGGAGACCCAGTACTTC. Translated: CASSEYGGGETQYF.

The V gene is TRBV29-1, the J gene TRBJ1-2; tentatively, D is TRBD1 (5 bases). The CDR3 is 11 residues long. Per the germline V gene, CDR1 is SQVTM and CDR2 is ANQGSEA. The V end was cut by 4 bases, the J end by 5 bases, with 8 bases between. The CDR3 DNA is TGCAGCGTTGCGACAGTTTATGGCTACACCTTC. Its translation: CSVATVYGYTF. Based on the CDR3 plus reference TRBV29-1 and TRBJ1-2, the full variable domain is SAVISQKPSRDICQRGTSLTIQCQVDSQVTMMFWYRQQPGQSLTLIATANQGSEATYESGFVIDKFPISRPNLTFSTLTVSNMSPEDSSIYLCSVATVYGYTFGSGTRLTVV.

The DNA of the CDR3 is TGTGCCAGCAGTTTACCGGGACAGTTCGCAGATACGCAGTATTTT. As protein: CASSLPGQFADTQYF. This chain connects TRBV28 to TRBJ2-3; 7 bases are shared with TRBD1. The CDR3 spans 15 residues. Germline assignment: CDR1 MDHEN and CDR2 SYDVKM. Unmatched junction bases numbered 6, after V lost 2 bases and J lost 4 bases.

This clone was observed a single time. The sample contains more than one DNA sequence encoding this CDR3. The chain is built from TRBV29-1 and TRBJ2-7; D is perhaps TRBD1 (6 bases). The CDR3 totals 13 residues. V lost 6 bases, J lost 0 bases, and 12 bases lay in between. CDR1 and CDR2 (germline): SQVTM, ANQGSEA. CDR3 region: CSVRGQLSYEQYF. In DNA, the CDR3 is TGCAGCGTCCGGGGACAACTCTCCTACGAGCAGTACTTC.

The DNA for the CDR3 is TGTGCCAGCGCGTTGGCCTTCGGCTACGAGCAGTACTTC. As protein: CASALAFGYEQYF. The chain combines TRBV27 with TRBJ2-7; no definite D call. The CDR3 is 13 amino acids. CDR1 is MNHEY, CDR2 SMNVEV, per germline (reference sequence). Trimming stripped 8 bases from V and 3 bases from J, with 14 bases between.